This TCR beta chain was sequenced during a study of T cell repertoires and Cas9 in healthy adults. Study overall: Multi-effector potency, cytotoxicity and lineage were assessed in SpCas9-reactive CD4 and CD8 T cells.

V was pared by 1 base and J by 5 bases, with 3 bases of the junction left unmatched. Germline loops: CDR1 SGHAT, CDR2 FQNNGV. The CDR3 consists of 16 residues. Measured with immunoSEQ multiplex PCR; TCRdb has only the in-frame clones, and not every one. The table includes tens of thousands of clones, just under 95% detected once. Sequenced sample: CD4+ effector T cells (CD127+, CD25-, CD137-, CD154-) from PBMCs; culture status not recorded. The sequence was obtained from a human donor in good health. The chain is built from TRBV11-2 and TRBJ2-5; 14 bases are a match to TRBD2. The CDR3 DNA reads TGTGCCAGCAGCTTAGGACTAGCGGGAGGGGGGGAGACCCAGTACTTC. Translating it yields CASSLGLAGGGETQYF.